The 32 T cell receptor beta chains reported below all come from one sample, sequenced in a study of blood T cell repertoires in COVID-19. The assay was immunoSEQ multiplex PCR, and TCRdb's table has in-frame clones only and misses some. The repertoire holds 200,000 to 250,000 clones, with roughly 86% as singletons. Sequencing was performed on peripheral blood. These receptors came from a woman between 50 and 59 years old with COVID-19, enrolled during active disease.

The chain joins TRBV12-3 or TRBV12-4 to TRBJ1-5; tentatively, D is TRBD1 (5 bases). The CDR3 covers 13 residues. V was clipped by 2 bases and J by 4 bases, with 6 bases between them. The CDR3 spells CASSLRQNQPQHF. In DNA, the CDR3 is TGTGCCAGCAGTTTACGACAGAATCAGCCCCAGCATTTT.

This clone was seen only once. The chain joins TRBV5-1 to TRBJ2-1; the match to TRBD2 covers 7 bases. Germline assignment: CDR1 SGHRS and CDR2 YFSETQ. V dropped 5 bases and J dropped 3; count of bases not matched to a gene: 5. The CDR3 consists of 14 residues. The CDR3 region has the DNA TGCGCCAGCAGTATTGGCGGGGGCTACAATGAGCAGTTCTTC. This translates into CASSIGGGYNEQFF.

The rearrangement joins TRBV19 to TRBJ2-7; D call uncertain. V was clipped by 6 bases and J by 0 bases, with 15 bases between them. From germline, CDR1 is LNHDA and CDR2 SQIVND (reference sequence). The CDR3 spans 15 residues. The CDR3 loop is CASSIGRPSSYEQYF. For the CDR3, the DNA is TGTGCCAGTAGCATCGGCAGGCCGAGCTCCTACGAGCAGTACTTC.

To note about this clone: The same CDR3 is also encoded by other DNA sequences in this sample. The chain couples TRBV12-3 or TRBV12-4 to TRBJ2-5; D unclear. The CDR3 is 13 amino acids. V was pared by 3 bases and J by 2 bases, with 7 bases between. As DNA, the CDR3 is TGTGCCAGCAGTTTGGCTAGACAAGAGACCCAGTACTTC. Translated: CASSLARQETQYF.

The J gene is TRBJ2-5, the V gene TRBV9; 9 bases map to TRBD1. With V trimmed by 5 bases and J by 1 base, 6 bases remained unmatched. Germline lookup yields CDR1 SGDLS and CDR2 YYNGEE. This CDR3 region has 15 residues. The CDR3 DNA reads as TGTGCCAGCAGTCCCGGACAGGGGCCCCAAGAGACCCAGTACTTC. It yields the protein CASSPGQGPQETQYF.

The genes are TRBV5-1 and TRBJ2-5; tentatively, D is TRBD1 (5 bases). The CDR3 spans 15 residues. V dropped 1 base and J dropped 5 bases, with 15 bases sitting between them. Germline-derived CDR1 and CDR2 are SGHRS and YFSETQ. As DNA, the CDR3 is TGCGCCAGCAGCTTGAGGGGTGGAATCTCGGAGACCCAGTACTTC. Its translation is CASSLRGGISETQYF.

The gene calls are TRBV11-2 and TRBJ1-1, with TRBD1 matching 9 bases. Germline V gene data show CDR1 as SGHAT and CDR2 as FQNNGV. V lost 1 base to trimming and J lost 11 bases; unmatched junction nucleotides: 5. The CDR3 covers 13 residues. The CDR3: CASSLAGQGKAFF. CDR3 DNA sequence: TGTGCCAGCAGCTTAGCGGGACAGGGAAAGGCTTTCTTT.

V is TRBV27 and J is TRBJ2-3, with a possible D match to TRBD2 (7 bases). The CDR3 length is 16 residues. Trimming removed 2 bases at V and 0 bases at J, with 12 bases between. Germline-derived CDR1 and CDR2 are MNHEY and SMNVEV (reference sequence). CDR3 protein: CASSLDRGASTDTQYF. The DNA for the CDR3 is TGTGCCAGCAGTTTAGATCGGGGGGCTAGCACAGATACGCAGTATTTT.

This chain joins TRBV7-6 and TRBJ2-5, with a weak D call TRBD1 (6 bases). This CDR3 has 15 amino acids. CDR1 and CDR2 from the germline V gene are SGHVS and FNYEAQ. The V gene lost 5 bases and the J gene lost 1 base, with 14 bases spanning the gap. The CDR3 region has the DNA TGTGCCAGCAGCCCAAGGGGGACCTTCCAAGAGACCCAGTACTTC. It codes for CASSPRGTFQETQYF.

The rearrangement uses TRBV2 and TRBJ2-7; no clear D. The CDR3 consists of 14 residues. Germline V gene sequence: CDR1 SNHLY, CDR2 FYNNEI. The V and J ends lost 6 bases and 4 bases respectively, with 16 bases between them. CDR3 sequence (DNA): TGTGCCAGCAGAACGCAGGTCCTATCTTACGAGCAGTACTTC. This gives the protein CASRTQVLSYEQYF.

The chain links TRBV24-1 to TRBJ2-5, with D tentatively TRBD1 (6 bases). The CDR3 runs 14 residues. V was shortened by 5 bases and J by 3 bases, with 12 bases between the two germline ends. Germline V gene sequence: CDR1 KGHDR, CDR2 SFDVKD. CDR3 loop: CATSAYRAKETQYF. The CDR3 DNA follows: TGTGCCACCAGTGCCTACAGGGCTAAAGAGACCCAGTACTTC.

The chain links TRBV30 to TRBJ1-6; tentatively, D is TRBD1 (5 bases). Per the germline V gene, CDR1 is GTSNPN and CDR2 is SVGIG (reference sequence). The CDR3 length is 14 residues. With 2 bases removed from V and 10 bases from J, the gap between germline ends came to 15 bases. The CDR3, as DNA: TGTGCCTGGAGTCGTGGGGAGGGGATGTCACCCCTCCACTTT. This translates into CAWSRGEGMSPLHF. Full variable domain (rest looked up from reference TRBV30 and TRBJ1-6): SQTIHQWPATLVQPVGSPLSLECTVEGTSNPNLYWYRQAAGRGLQLLFYSVGIGQISSEVPQNLSASRPQDRQFILSSKKLLLSDSGFYLCAWSRGEGMSPLHFGNGTRLTVT.

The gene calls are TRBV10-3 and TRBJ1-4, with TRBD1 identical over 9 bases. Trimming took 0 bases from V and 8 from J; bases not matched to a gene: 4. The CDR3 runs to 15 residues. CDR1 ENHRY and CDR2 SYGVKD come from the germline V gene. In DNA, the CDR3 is TGTGCCATCAGTGAGTCAGGGACAGGGTACGAAAAACTGTTTTTT. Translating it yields CAISESGTGYEKLFF.

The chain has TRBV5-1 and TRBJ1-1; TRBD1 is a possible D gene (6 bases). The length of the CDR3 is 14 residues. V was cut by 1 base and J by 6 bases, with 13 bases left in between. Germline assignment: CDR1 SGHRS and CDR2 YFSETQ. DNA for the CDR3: TGCGCCAGCAGCTTGATGGGGGCCGGCGCTGAAGCTTTCTTT. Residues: CASSLMGAGAEAFF.

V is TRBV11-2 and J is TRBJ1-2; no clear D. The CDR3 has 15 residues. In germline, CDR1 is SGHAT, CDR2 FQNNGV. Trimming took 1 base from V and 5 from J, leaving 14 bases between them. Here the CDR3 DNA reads TGTGCCAGCAGCTTAGTGGAGGACCGGCGATATGGCTACACCTTC. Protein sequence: CASSLVEDRRYGYTF.

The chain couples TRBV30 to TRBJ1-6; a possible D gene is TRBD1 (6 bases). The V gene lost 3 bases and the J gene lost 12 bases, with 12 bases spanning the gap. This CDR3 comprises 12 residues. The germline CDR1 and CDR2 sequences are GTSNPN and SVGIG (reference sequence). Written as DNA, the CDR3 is TGTGCCTGGAGAGGTACAGGGAAACCCCTCCACTTT. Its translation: CAWRGTGKPLHF.

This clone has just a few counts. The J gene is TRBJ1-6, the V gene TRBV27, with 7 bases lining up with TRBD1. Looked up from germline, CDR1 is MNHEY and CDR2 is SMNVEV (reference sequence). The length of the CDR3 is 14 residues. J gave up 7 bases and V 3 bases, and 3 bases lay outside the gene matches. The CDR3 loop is CASSLTGFNSPLHF. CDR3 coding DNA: TGTGCCAGCAGTTTGACAGGGTTCAATTCACCCCTCCACTTT.

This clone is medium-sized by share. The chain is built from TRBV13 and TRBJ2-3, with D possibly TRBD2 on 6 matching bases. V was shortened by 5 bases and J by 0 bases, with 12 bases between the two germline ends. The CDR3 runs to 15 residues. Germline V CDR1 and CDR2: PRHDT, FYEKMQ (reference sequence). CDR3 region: CASSSRGTSTDTQYF. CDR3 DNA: TGTGCCAGCAGCAGCCGCGGGACTAGCACAGATACGCAGTATTTT.

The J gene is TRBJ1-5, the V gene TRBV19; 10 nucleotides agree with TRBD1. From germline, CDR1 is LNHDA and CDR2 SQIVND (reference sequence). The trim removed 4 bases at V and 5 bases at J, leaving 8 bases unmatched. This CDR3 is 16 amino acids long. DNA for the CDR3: TGTGCCAGTAGTACCCTACCGGGACAGGGGCATCAGCCCCAGCATTTT. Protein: CASSTLPGQGHQPQHF.

The CDR3: CASSLVTPGTGLRSPLHF. The CDR3 DNA is TGTGCCAGCAGCTTAGTCACACCCGGGACAGGGTTACGGTCACCCCTCCACTTT. The gene calls are TRBV13 and TRBJ1-6; 9 positions agree with TRBD1. V gave up 1 base and J gave up 10 bases; unmatched junction bases: 14. CDR1 and CDR2 from the germline V gene are PRHDT and FYEKMQ (reference sequence). The CDR3 length is 18 residues.

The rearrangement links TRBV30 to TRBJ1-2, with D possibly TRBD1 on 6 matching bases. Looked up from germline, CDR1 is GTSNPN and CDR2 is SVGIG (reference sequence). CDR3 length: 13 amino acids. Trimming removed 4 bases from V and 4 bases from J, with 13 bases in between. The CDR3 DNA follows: TGTGCCTGGACCACAGGGTTTGGCTATGGCTACACCTTC. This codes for CAWTTGFGYGYTF.

The CDR3 loop is CASSLGGGTQYF. CDR3 nucleotides: TGTGCCAGCAGCTTAGGGGGCGGGACCCAGTACTTC. This sequence joins TRBV11-2 and TRBJ2-5, with D possibly TRBD1 on 5 matching bases. Looked up from germline, CDR1 is SGHAT and CDR2 is FQNNGV. With 1 base removed from V and 7 bases from J, the gap between germline ends came to 7 bases. CDR3 size: 12 residues.

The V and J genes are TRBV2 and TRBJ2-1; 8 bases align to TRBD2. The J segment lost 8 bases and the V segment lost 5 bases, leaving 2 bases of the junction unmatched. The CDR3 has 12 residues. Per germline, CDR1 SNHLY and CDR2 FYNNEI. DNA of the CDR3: TGTGCCAGCAGTATGACTAGCGATGAGCAGTTCTTC. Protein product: CASSMTSDEQFF.

CDR3 loop: CASSLVGRGQVYGYTF. Written as DNA, the CDR3 is TGTGCCAGCAGCTTGGTTGGCCGGGGACAGGTCTATGGCTACACCTTC. The chain recombines TRBV5-8 with TRBJ1-2, with 8 bases identical to TRBD1. The CDR3 consists of 16 residues. Germline V gene lookup returns CDR1 SGHTS and CDR2 YDEGEE. Trimming at V came to 0 bases and at J to 4 bases, leaving 8 bases not matched to a gene.

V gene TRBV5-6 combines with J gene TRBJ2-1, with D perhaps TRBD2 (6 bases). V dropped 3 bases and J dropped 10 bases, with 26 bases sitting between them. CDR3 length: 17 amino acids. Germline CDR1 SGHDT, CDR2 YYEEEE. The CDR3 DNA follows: TGTGCCAGCAGCTCCCGTGTTGGACGGACGATAGCGGTAGAGCAGTTCTTC. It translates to CASSSRVGRTIAVEQFF.

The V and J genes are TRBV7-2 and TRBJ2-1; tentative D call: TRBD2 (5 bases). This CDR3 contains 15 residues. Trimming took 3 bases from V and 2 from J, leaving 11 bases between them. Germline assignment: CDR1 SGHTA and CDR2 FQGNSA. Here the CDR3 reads CASSFVGDAYNEQFF. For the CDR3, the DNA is TGTGCCAGCAGCTTCGTCGGGGATGCCTACAATGAGCAGTTCTTC.

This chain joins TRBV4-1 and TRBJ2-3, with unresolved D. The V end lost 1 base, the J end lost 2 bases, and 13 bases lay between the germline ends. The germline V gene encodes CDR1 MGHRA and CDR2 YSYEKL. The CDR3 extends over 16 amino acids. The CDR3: CASSQGWLSSTDTQYF. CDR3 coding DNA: TGCGCCAGCAGCCAAGGGTGGCTTTCCTCCACAGATACGCAGTATTTT.

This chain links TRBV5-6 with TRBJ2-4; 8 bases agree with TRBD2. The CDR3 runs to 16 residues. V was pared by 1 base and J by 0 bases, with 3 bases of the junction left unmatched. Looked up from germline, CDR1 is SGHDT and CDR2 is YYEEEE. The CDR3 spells CASSLRTSRAKNIQYF. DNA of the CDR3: TGTGCCAGCAGCTTGCGGACTAGCCGAGCCAAAAACATTCAGTACTTC.

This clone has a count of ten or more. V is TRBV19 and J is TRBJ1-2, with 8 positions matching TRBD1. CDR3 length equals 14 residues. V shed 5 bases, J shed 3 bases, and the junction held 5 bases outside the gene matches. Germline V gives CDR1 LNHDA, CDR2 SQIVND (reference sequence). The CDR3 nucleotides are TGTGCCAGTAGTGACAGGGGTGATGACTATGGCTACACCTTC. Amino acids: CASSDRGDDYGYTF.

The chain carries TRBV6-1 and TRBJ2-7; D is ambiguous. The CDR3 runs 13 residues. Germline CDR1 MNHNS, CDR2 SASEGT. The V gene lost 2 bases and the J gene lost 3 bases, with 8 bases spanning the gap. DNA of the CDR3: TGTGCCAGCAGTGAAACGGTGATCTACGAGCAGTACGTC. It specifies CASSETVIYEQYV.

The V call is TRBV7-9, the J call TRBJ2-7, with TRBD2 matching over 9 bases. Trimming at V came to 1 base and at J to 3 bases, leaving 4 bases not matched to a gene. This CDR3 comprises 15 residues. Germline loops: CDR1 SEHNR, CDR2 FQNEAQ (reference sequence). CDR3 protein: CASSLGISGGYEQYF. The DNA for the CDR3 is TGTGCCAGCAGCTTAGGGATTAGCGGGGGCTACGAGCAGTACTTC. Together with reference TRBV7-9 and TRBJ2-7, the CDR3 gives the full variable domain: DTGVSQNPRHKITKRGQNVTFRCDPISEHNRLYWYRQTLGQGPEFLTYFQNEAQLEKSRLLSDRFSAERPKGSFSTLEIQRTEQGDSAMYLCASSLGISGGYEQYFGPGTRLTVT.

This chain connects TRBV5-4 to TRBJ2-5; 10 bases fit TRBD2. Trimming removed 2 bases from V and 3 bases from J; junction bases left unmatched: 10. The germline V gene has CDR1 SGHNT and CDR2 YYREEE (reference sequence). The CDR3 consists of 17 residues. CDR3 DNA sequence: TGTGCCAGCAGCTTTGTTAGCGGGGGGCGAAAAGAAGAGACCCAGTACTTC. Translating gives CASSFVSGGRKEETQYF.